This T cell receptor (beta chain) was obtained from a study of T cells after yellow fever vaccination. This clonotype turned up a few times. The germline V gene has CDR1 SSHAT and CDR2 FNYEAQ (reference sequence). The CDR3 has 14 amino acids. Trimming took 2 bases from V and 5 from J, leaving 12 bases between them. One entry per CDR3 protein, called by TCRdb with MiXCR from the 5' RACE reads. The data contain about 360,000 distinct CDR3 sequences, under 7.5% of them singletons. The sequence was collected from a man aged 25 to 45 who received the YFV17D yellow fever vaccine. The rearrangement links TRBV7-7 to TRBJ2-5; D is perhaps TRBD2 (5 bases). Sequencing was performed on PBMCs, taken 5 days after the yellow fever booster vaccination. DNA for the CDR3: TGTGCCAGCAGCTTAAGTGGGAGTGGGGAGACCCAGTACTTC. Translated: CASSLSGSGETQYF.